Below, one T cell receptor (beta chain) is given with its context. The sample originates from a study of PD-L1 blockade in urothelial cancer. Whole-study context: Median blood clonality was roughly 0.074, with 75,000 to 90,000 unique TCRs.

Method: immunoSEQ multiplex PCR; TCRdb's copy keeps in-frame clones and lacks some. The top ten clones hold roughly 3.2% of a sample with more than 35,000 clones, more than 75% of them seen once. Per germline, CDR1 LGHNA and CDR2 YSLEER. There are 13 residues in the CDR3. J gave up 5 bases and V 3 bases, and 1 base lay outside the gene matches. This clonotype was sampled from a man in his 70s with urothelial cancer. The input for sequencing was PBMCs, taken around atezolizumab (anti-PD-L1) treatment. This chain joins TRBV4-3 and TRBJ2-1; TRBD2 matches at 7 bases. The CDR3 DNA is TGCGCCAGCAGCCAGGCGGGGGACAATGAGCAGTTCTTC. Amino acid sequence: CASSQAGDNEQFF.